This T cell receptor beta chain was sequenced during a study of OX40 agonist ivuxolimab in advanced cancers. Looking at the study overall: Cancers in dose escalation were hepatocellular, melanoma, renal cell and head and neck.

General study points: Expanded peripheral T cell antigen specificity was not determined.

This clone appeared a single time. The antigen is undetermined. CDR1 and CDR2 from the germline V gene are MDHEN and SYDVKM. V was clipped by 2 bases and J by 7 bases, with 18 bases between them. CDR3 length: 16 amino acids. Using immunoSEQ multiplex PCR, the repertoire was profiled, and TCRdb retains in-frame clones only, with some absent. Found here are roughly 56,000 clones, 89% of them singletons; the top ten hold about 20%. The TCR comes from an adult with an advanced solid tumor such as melanoma, head and neck, liver or kidney cancer. Source: CD4+ or CD8+ T cells sorted from blood, taken in a trial of the OX40 agonist ivuxolimab. The chain recombines TRBV28 with TRBJ2-1; possibly TRBD2 for D (6 bases). The DNA of the CDR3 is TGTGCCAGCAGTTTACGCCCCGCGACTAGATCGAATGAGCAGTTCTTC. Translating gives CASSLRPATRSNEQFF.